The T cell receptor beta chain under discussion was sequenced for a study of blood T cell repertoires in COVID-19 (TCRdb year 2020). With respect to the entire study: Samples covering the acute and convalescent phases of COVID-19 were provided by collaborators in the United States, Italy and Spain. The material from the prospective study consisted of cDNA or gDNA derived from T cells, B-cell-depleted T cells, or PBMCs. Samples were obtained from the ongoing ImmuneRACE study (first 160 participants) and from 1,000 to 1,500 subjects provided by 6 global collaborators. HLA class I and class II types, where available, came from metadata supplied by the sample provider rather than from assay-based typing. The dataset comprised deeply sampled blood TCRbeta repertoires from subjects exposed to, actively infected with, or recovered from COVID-19. The sample metadata nearly always contained a de-identified subject ID, COVID-19 status, age in years and sex. The repertoires were made available in a free public database intended to serve as a resource for research on the immune response to SARS-CoV-2.

The immunoSEQ Assay, a bias-controlled multiplex PCR, was used to amplify TCRbeta CDR3 regions from genomic DNA. In the original analysis: The number of nucleated cells in each sample was estimated from the amplification of reference gene primers within the assay. To quantify the absolute abundance of each unique TCRbeta CDR3 rearrangement, sequence reads were collapsed and filtered. For each sample, productive Simpson clonality was calculated by taking the square root of Simpson's diversity index across productive rearrangements. Held by TCRdb, this immuneACCESS table contains in-frame sequences only and omits some clones. Under half of the omission traces to an unresolved V gene where checked; the cause of the rest is unknown. V and J calls and clone size are as listed in that table; D and trimming were resolved from the DNA. For this sample the table gives hundreds of thousands of clones, of which roughly 91% were detected only once. The top ten clones comprise over 4% of the sample.

Participants in the prospective study were aged roughly 18 to 100 years, lived in 24 United States geographic areas, and enrolled through a virtual design. To assign participants to cohorts, the prospective study relied on clinical history that participants themselves reported in a screening survey and a study questionnaire. ImmuneRACE Cohort 3 recovered participants were defined by two consecutive negative NP/OP PCR tests, healthcare professional clearance, or symptom resolution. In the prospective study, whole blood, serum and a nasopharyngeal or oropharyngeal swab were collected from each participant by mobile phlebotomists. Participants in the prospective study had the option to provide additional blood draws and questionnaires over an approximately 2-month period. Prospective study blood samples were shipped either frozen or at room temperature before DNA extraction. A note on this clone: This clone's antigen is unknown. No base-level quality is on record; no much larger clone is a single base apart.

The paper as a whole reports these results and caveats: The amount of clinical and demographic metadata varied by source and participant and was provided uncurated.

At the junction V is shortened by 2 bases and J by 5 bases; bases outside the gene matches: 4. CDR1 and CDR2 are read off the germline V gene (reference sequence) as SEHNR and FQNEAQ. There are 15 amino acids in the CDR3, from cysteine to phenylalanine inclusive. The CDR3 DNA has 45 bases and is translated from base 1. This clonotype was obtained from a young woman who had recovered from COVID-19. The sequence is built from TRBV7-9 and TRBJ2-7, and TRBD2 matches 12 of the central bases. Sequencing was done on a sample of PBMCs or T cells enriched from blood (not recorded which). The nucleotide sequence is given as TGTGCCAGCAGCTTACTAGCGGGAGGGCCCCACGAGCAGTACTTC. Its amino acids are CASSLLAGGPHEQYF.